This T cell receptor beta chain is drawn from a study of blood T cells in healthy people across ages (dated by TCRdb to 2014 to 2015). In the study overall: In model experiments, roughly one uniquely barcoded TCR beta cDNA molecule per two T cells was captured by template switching. To track age-related changes in TCR beta repertoire diversity, the study relied on deep sequencing normalized with unique cDNA molecular identifiers. Donors were grouped into four age groups: young (average roughly 17 years), middle-aged (about 40), aged (roughly 62) and long-lived (around 80). The study analyzed two additional independent replicas of 1 million unique cDNA reads from the same blood draw for two donors, one aged 18 to 29 and one aged 80 or older.

The study at large found these results: Total diversity estimates from one million sequenced T cells were considered lower bounds and underestimates. Because donor CMV infection status was unknown, age-related changes in expanded clonotypes were potentially confounded. As age increased, observed TCR beta diversity per million T cells dropped in a roughly linear way, and a significant reduction was already evident by age approximately 40. There was a strong correlation between observed TCR beta diversity and the percentage of naive T cells measured by flow cytometry. Since profiling was done on bulk unsorted PBMCs, naive and antigen-experienced compartments could not be conclusively compared. Compared with the aged group, the long-lived group had more naive CD4+ T cells, fewer expanded clones and increased TCR diversity, a pattern suggesting age selection.

V is clipped by 0 bases and J by 5 bases, and the sequence between their germline boundaries is 19 bases long. Looking up the germline V gene yields CDR1 MGHRA and CDR2 YSYEKL. The CDR3, from cysteine to phenylalanine, totals 17 residues. The kept DNA is CDR3 alone, 51 bases in frame from the first base. This clonotype has at least ten counts. What antigen it recognizes has not been identified. No much larger clone exists at a distance of one base, and base qualities are not known. Donors were 30 to 45 systemically healthy Caucasian individuals from Russia aged roughly 6 to 90 years. Ten milliliters of peripheral blood were drawn from each donor into EDTA-treated Vacutainer tubes. Ficoll-Paque density-gradient centrifugation was used to isolate PBMCs, with at least 7 million obtained per sample. Trizol reagent was used to extract total RNA from PBMCs, with at least 6 micrograms per sample. The percentages of naive CD45RAhigh/CD27high T cells were determined by flow cytometry on a PBMC aliquot from every donor.

Receptor amplification or capture employed 5' RACE. TCRdb shows the sequencer as Illumina HiSeq 2500. A second PCR of about 6 to 11 cycles was performed with a sample-barcoded 5' primer and a J-beta primer mix. Each TCR beta cDNA molecule received a unique molecular identifier from a template-switch 5' adaptor carrying 12 random nucleotides. Each sample yielded at least 2.5 million CDR3-containing paired-end reads. The Mint cDNA synthesis kit, primed by a TRBC-specific oligonucleotide, was used to synthesize first-strand cDNA from all RNA. Following uracil-DNA glycosylase treatment, a first 18-cycle PCR with universal primers M1SS and BC2_uni_R was performed on all cDNA. The original methods were these. For normalization, 1 million high-quality reads, each with a distinct molecular identifier, were randomly selected from each sample. Reads with shared molecular identifiers were discarded instead of being binned into consensus sequences. MiTCR, run with a Q25 quality threshold and the strictest error-elimination algorithm, handled CDR3 identification, clonotype clustering and error correction. A nonparametric unseen species model with Euler transformation was used to estimate a lower bound on total TCR beta diversity. The public reads were reanalyzed by TCRdb: fastp trimming at Q25, MiXCR alignment, in-frame beta chains only. Every entry covers one CDR3 protein and lists the most common genes and DNA from its rows. The V and J calls and clone size are TCRdb's, not the authors'. This sample holds 900,000 to 950,000 distinct CDR3 sequences; approximately 32% were observed only once. Jointly, the top ten make up about 10% of the sample.

Separately, the same data were catalogued under a study of T cells of mothers and their children. The other study reports the following: The donors were nine systemically healthy Caucasian individuals, made up of three mothers and their six children. cDNA synthesis used all of the extracted RNA, with roughly 1.5 ug of RNA in each 15 ul reaction. In the second PCR, the M1S primer added sample barcodes and 2-4 random nucleotides. Each mother yielded over 10 million TCR beta CDR3 reads and each child 3 million to 3.5 million reads. TCR recombination output is similarly shaped by thymic selection in related and unrelated pairs, with a minor effect exerted by inherited differences. Related mother-child pairs always showed normalized repertoire overlap that was slightly higher than in unrelated mother-child pairs, though the difference was never significant. With a sensitivity of approximately 100 clones per million clonotypes, no persistent microchimeric T cell clones were detected. The study used deep NGS to compare TCR beta repertoires of mothers and children, seeking features distinguishing related mother-child pairs from unrelated individuals. The mean age was roughly 44 +/- 4 years for the mothers and approximately 11 +/- 4 years for the children. After adapter ligation with NEBNext reagents, the libraries were sequenced on Illumina HiSeq 2000 with 100+100 nt paired-end reads. To prevent cross-contamination, the mother and child libraries were prepared one month apart and sequenced in separate runs. For each donor, between roughly 450,000 and 2,200,000 distinct TCR beta clonotypes were identified. Naive TCR beta clonotypes were estimated from low-frequency clonotypes matched to each donor's FACS-determined naive share, without sorting.

Sequencing used blood. The clonotype was recovered from a woman between 40 and 55 years old in good health. This sequence uses TRBV4-1 and TRBJ1-2, with TRBD1 as a weak D call on 6 bases. The sequence in DNA is TGCGCCAGCAGCCAAGAGAAGAGGATGAACAGGGTGTATGGCTACACCTTC. This yields the protein CASSQEKRMNRVYGYTF.